Following are 25 T cell receptor beta chains from one sample sequenced in a study of blood T cell repertoires in COVID-19. Produced via immunoSEQ multiplex PCR; TCRdb's table is partial and in-frame only. The data contain over 200,000 clones, 84% of them singletons. Material: peripheral blood. Receptors originate from a woman aged 45-65 years with active or convalescent COVID-19.

V usage is TRBV9 and J usage is TRBJ1-3, with a tentative D call TRBD1 (6 bases). CDR3 length: 15 residues. The V gene's germline CDR1 is SGDLS and CDR2 YYNGEE. Trimming shortened V by 1 base and J by 2 bases, and 10 bases separated the two germline ends. CDR3 DNA: TGTGCCAGCAGCGTAACAGGGAGTGCTGGAAACACCATATATTTT. This gives the protein CASSVTGSAGNTIYF.

The J gene is TRBJ1-5, the V gene TRBV6-5; 8 bases are a match to TRBD1. The V gene end was trimmed by 5 bases and the J gene end by 4 bases; junction bases not matched to a gene: 7. The CDR3 sequence is 15 residues long. CDR1 is MNHEY, CDR2 SVGAGI, per germline. The CDR3 DNA is TGTGCCAGCAGTAGCCAGGGGGCGGGTAATCAGCCCCAGCATTTT. Translated, it gives CASSSQGAGNQPQHF.

Here the CDR3 DNA reads TGCGCCAGCAGCTTGGTTGGGGGCACTTACTACGAGCAGTACTTC. Residues: CASSLVGGTYYEQYF. This rearrangement joins TRBV5-1 to TRBJ2-7; weak D call: TRBD1 (6 bases). The CDR3 totals 15 residues. CDR1 and CDR2 (germline): SGHRS, YFSETQ. Trimming pared 0 bases from V and 3 bases from J, leaving 13 bases between.

In its sample, this clone was seen a few times. This chain connects TRBV2 to TRBJ1-1, with 7 positions matching TRBD1. In germline, CDR1 is SNHLY, CDR2 FYNNEI. The CDR3 runs to 14 residues. V dropped 9 bases and J dropped 2; count of bases not matched to a gene: 9. The CDR3: CASRGGRANTEAFF. The CDR3, as DNA: TGTGCCAGTAGAGGGGGCAGGGCAAACACTGAAGCTTTCTTT. The full variable domain, with the rest looked up from reference TRBV2 and TRBJ1-1, is EPEVTQTPSHQVTQMGQEVILRCVPISNHLYFYWYRQILGQKVEFLVSFYNNEISEKSEIFDDQFSVERPDGSNFTLKIRSTKLEDSAMYFCASRGGRANTEAFFGQGTRLTVV.

V usage is TRBV27 and J usage is TRBJ1-4; 7 nucleotides align to TRBD1. The CDR3 has 15 amino acids. J gave up 7 bases and V 6 bases, and 11 bases lay outside the gene matches. Looked up from germline, CDR1 is MNHEY and CDR2 is SMNVEV (reference sequence). CDR3 protein: CASRILRGDSEKLFF. CDR3 coding DNA: TGTGCCAGCAGAATACTCAGGGGGGATAGTGAAAAACTGTTTTTT.

The chain uses TRBV2 and TRBJ1-4; TRBD1 matches 9 bases. V lost 8 bases and J lost 7; bases outside the gene matches: 8. CDR1 and CDR2 (germline): SNHLY, FYNNEI. The CDR3 consists of 14 residues. The CDR3 loop is CASDGTGIGEKLFF. CDR3 bases: TGTGCCAGCGATGGGACAGGGATTGGTGAAAAACTGTTTTTT.

The rearrangement joins TRBV5-5 to TRBJ2-7; 7 nucleotides match TRBD2. Germline CDR1 is SGHKS and CDR2 is YYEKEE (reference sequence). The length of the CDR3 is 16 residues. J was trimmed by 1 base and V by 1 base; bases with no gene match: 8. This CDR3 is CASSLSVGRESYEQYF. The CDR3 DNA reads TGTGCCAGCAGCTTGAGTGTAGGGCGGGAGTCCTACGAGCAGTACTTC. Using reference TRBV5-5 and TRBJ2-7 for the parts outside the CDR3, the full variable domain is DAGVTQSPTHLIKTRGQQVTLRCSPISGHKSVSWYQQVLGQGPQFIFQYYEKEERGRGNFPDRFSARQFPNYSSELNVNALLLGDSALYLCASSLSVGRESYEQYFGPGTRLTVT.

The chain couples TRBV3-1 (or the pseudogene TRBV3-2) to TRBJ2-5, with 8 nucleotides matching TRBD2. Germline CDR1 LGHDT, CDR2 YNNKEL (reference sequence). Unmatched junction bases numbered 4, after V lost 6 bases and J lost 7 bases. CDR3 length: 12 amino acids. CDR3: CASRPGLATQYF. CDR3 coding DNA: TGTGCCAGCAGACCAGGACTAGCGACCCAGTACTTC.

The chain recombines TRBV6-5 with TRBJ2-1; D is possibly TRBD2 (5 bases). This CDR3 has 12 amino acids. CDR1 is MNHEY, CDR2 SVGAGI, per germline. V lost 10 bases and J 6 bases, leaving 13 bases between the germline ends. The CDR3 DNA is TGTGCCACAGCAACTGGAGGCAATGAGCAGTTCTTC. Amino acid sequence: CATATGGNEQFF.

This clone was recorded only once. The chain is built from TRBV19 and TRBJ2-1; weak D call: TRBD2 (5 bases). Deletions cut 1 base from V and 3 bases from J, with 10 bases between. The CDR3 totals 15 residues. Germline V gene sequence: CDR1 LNHDA, CDR2 SQIVND (reference sequence). The CDR3 nucleotides are TGTGCCAGTAGTATAGTGGGGAGCATCTACAATGAGCAGTTCTTC. As protein: CASSIVGSIYNEQFF. The full variable domain, in which reference TRBV19 and TRBJ2-1 provide the parts outside the CDR3, is DGGITQSPKYLFRKEGQNVTLSCEQNLNHDAMYWYRQDPGQGLRLIYYSQIVNDFQKGDIAEGYSVSREKKESFPLTVTSAQKNPTAFYLCASSIVGSIYNEQFFGPGTRLTVL.

V and J are TRBV11-2 and TRBJ1-3; D is ambiguous. Germline V CDR1 and CDR2: SGHAT, FQNNGV. Trimming removed 5 bases at V and 0 bases at J, with 8 bases between. The CDR3 length is 14 residues. CDR3 sequence: CASSRGPSGNTIYF. CDR3 sequence (DNA): TGTGCCAGCAGCCGAGGCCCCTCTGGAAACACCATATATTTT.

This chain connects TRBV12-2 to TRBJ1-1. TRBV12-2 is assigned pseudogene status. The CDR3 is 15 residues long. DNA for the CDR3: TGTGCAAGTCGCTTAGCGCGGTCAATGAACACTGAAGCTTTCTTT. This translates into CASRLARSMNTEAFF.

CDR3 sequence reads: CASSQAGAGYTDTQYF. The DNA for the CDR3 is TGCGCCAGCAGCCAAGCCGGAGCGGGATATACAGATACGCAGTATTTT. This chain uses TRBV4-1 with TRBJ2-3; 7 bases agree with TRBD2. The CDR3 is 16 amino acids. Germline loops: CDR1 MGHRA, CDR2 YSYEKL. V lost 1 base, J lost 3 bases, and 7 bases stayed unmatched.

The chain employs TRBV9 and TRBJ2-7; TRBD2 agrees at 12 bases. The CDR3 has 16 amino acids. Looked up from germline, CDR1 is SGDLS and CDR2 is YYNGEE. V was pared by 3 bases and J by 6 bases, with 10 bases of the junction left unmatched. This chain's CDR3 is CASSELAGGPGGEQYF. In DNA, the CDR3 is TGTGCCAGCAGCGAGCTAGCGGGAGGGCCCGGGGGCGAGCAGTACTTC. Looking up the rest from reference TRBV9 and TRBJ2-7 gives the full variable domain: DSGVTQTPKHLITATGQRVTLRCSPRSGDLSVYWYQQSLDQGLQFLIQYYNGEERAKGNILERFSAQQFPDLHSELNLSSLELGDSALYFCASSELAGGPGGEQYFGPGTRLTVT.

The V and J genes are TRBV6-6 and TRBJ1-5, with TRBD1 as a possible D gene (6 bases). CDR1 and CDR2 from the germline V gene are MNHNY and SVGAGI (reference sequence). With 0 bases removed from V and 11 bases from J, the gap between germline ends came to 20 bases. This CDR3 has 16 residues. CDR3 bases: TGTGCCAGCAGTTACTCGAGGGGGACAAAAAGGATGGCCCAGCATTTT. This codes for CASSYSRGTKRMAQHF.

The chain is built from TRBV28 and TRBJ2-2, with TRBD1 identical over 11 bases. Germline V lookup: CDR1 MDHEN, CDR2 SYDVKM. The CDR3 length is 16 residues. V lost 4 bases and J lost 4; bases outside the gene matches: 5. In nucleotides, the CDR3 is TGTGCCAGCAGTTCAAGGACAGGGGGCCCCACCGGGGAGCTGTTTTTT. Residues: CASSSRTGGPTGELFF.

The chain carries TRBV5-1 and TRBJ1-2, with 7 bases aligning to TRBD1. Germline V lookup: CDR1 SGHRS, CDR2 YFSETQ. The CDR3 is 11 amino acids. Trimming removed 7 bases from V and 5 bases from J; junction bases left unmatched: 2. This CDR3 is CASGQDYGYTF. The DNA of the CDR3 is TGCGCCAGCGGACAGGATTATGGCTACACCTTC.

The chain recombines TRBV7-8 with TRBJ2-3, with 11 nucleotides matching TRBD1. V was pared by 6 bases and J by 5 bases, with 7 bases of the junction left unmatched. This CDR3 is built from 15 residues. Per the germline V gene, CDR1 is SGHVS and CDR2 is FQNEAQ. DNA of the CDR3: TGTGCCAGCAGTCCCGGACAGGGGGCAATAGATACGCAGTATTTT. This translates into CASSPGQGAIDTQYF.

The CDR3 DNA reads TGTGCCAGCAGCTTTTGGAGTAGCAGCGATACGCAGTATTTT. It encodes CASSFWSSSDTQYF. The chain combines TRBV7-8 with TRBJ2-3, with unresolved D. Germline CDR1 is SGHVS and CDR2 is FQNEAQ. CDR3 length equals 14 residues. Trimming pared 3 bases from V and 6 bases from J, leaving 13 bases between.

DNA for the CDR3: TGTGCCAGCTCACTTATGAACCAGGGTAAGGGCAATGAGCAGTTCTTC. It codes for CASSLMNQGKGNEQFF. The chain recombines TRBV18 with TRBJ2-1, with D possibly being TRBD1 (5 bases). This CDR3 is built from 16 residues. CDR1 is KGHSH and CDR2 is LQKENI in the germline V gene. V lost 4 bases and J 6 bases, leaving 19 bases between the germline ends.

The sample holds one count of this clone. The chain joins TRBV18 to TRBJ2-3, with TRBD1 as a possible D gene (6 bases). V was pared by 4 bases and J by 4 bases, with 15 bases between. The CDR3 runs 15 residues. CDR1 is KGHSH, CDR2 LQKENI, per germline. The CDR3 DNA sequence: TGTGCCAGCTCACAAGGACAGTCTGTGCCAGATACGCAGTATTTT. This sequence encodes CASSQGQSVPDTQYF.

This clone was detected ten times or more. The gene calls are TRBV12-3 or TRBV12-4 and TRBJ1-4; a weak D match, TRBD1 (5 bases). The V and J ends lost 7 bases and 8 bases respectively, with 11 bases between them. CDR3 length: 12 residues. CDR3 amino acids: CASKGMREKLFF. CDR3 DNA: TGTGCCAGCAAGGGGATGCGCGAAAAACTGTTTTTT.

This chain joins TRBV20-1 and TRBJ1-4, with a tentative D call TRBD1 (6 bases). Germline V gene data show CDR1 as DFQATT and CDR2 as SNEGSKA (reference sequence). The V gene lost 3 bases and the J gene lost 0 bases, with 14 bases spanning the gap. This CDR3 region has 16 residues. The DNA of the CDR3 is TGCAGTGCTAGTGAGGGGACAACCACAACTAATGAAAAACTGTTTTTT. Translating it yields CSASEGTTTTNEKLFF.

This clone has a handful of counts. The V gene is TRBV6-1, the J gene TRBJ1-5; D not resolved. CDR3 length: 16 residues. Germline-derived CDR1 and CDR2 are MNHNS and SASEGT. The V gene lost 0 bases and the J gene lost 5 bases, with 14 bases spanning the gap. CDR3 in amino acids: CASSEASGEGHQPQHF. In DNA, the CDR3 is TGTGCCAGCAGTGAAGCGAGCGGGGAGGGCCATCAGCCCCAGCATTTT.

This chain connects TRBV7-2 to TRBJ1-1, with D maybe TRBD1 (5 bases). Germline V lookup: CDR1 SGHTA, CDR2 FQGNSA. The V end lost 5 bases, the J end lost 5 bases, and 12 bases lay between the germline ends. The CDR3 runs to 13 residues. Written as DNA, the CDR3 is TGTGCCAGCAGCCTCAGGGTGGCAACTGAAGCTTTCTTT. Amino acid sequence: CASSLRVATEAFF.